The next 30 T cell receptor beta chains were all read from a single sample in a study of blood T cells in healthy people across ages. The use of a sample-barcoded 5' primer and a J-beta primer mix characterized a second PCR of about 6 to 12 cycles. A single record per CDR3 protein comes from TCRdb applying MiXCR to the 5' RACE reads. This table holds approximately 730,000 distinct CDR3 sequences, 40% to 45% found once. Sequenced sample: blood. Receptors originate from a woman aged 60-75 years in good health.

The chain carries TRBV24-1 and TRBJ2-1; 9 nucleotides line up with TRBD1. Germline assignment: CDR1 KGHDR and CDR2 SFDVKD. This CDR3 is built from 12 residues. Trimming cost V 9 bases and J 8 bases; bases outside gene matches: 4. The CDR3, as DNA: TGTGCCACCGCGGACAGGGGCCATGAGCAGTTCTTC. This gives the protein CATADRGHEQFF.

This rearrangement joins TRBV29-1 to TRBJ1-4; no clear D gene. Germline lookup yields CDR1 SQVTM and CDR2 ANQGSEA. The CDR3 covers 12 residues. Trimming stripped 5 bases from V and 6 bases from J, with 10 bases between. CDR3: CSVWGVDEKLFF. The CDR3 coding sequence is TGCAGCGTTTGGGGAGTTGATGAAAAACTGTTTTTT.

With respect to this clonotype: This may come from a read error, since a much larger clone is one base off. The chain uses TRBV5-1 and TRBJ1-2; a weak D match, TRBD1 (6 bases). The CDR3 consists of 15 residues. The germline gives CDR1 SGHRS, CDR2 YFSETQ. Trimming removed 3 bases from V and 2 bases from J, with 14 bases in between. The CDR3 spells CASSWDPGGNYGYTF. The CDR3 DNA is TGCGCCAGCAGCTGGGACCCCGGGGGCAACTATGGCTACACCTTC.

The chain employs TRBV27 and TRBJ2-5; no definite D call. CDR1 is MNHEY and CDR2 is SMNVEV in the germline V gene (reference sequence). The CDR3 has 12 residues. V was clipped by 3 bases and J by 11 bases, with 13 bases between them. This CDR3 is CASSFSPLEQYF. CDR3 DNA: TGTGCCAGCAGTTTCTCCCCCCTGGAGCAGTACTTC.

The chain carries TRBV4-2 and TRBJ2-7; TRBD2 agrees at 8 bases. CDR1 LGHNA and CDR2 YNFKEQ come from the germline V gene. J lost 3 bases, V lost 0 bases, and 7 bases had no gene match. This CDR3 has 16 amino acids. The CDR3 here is CASSQDSGGYSYEQYF. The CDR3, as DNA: TGTGCCAGCAGCCAAGATTCGGGGGGGTACAGCTACGAGCAGTACTTC.

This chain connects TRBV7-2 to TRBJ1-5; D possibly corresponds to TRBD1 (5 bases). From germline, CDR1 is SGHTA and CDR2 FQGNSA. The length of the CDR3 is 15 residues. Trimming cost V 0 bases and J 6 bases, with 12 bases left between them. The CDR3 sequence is CASSLAGSGTQPQHF. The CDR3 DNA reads TGTGCCAGCAGCTTAGCAGGGAGTGGGACTCAGCCCCAGCATTTT. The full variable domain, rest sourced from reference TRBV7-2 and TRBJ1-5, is GAGVSQSPSNKVTEKGKDVELRCDPISGHTALYWYRQSLGQGLEFLIYFQGNSAPDKSGLPSDRFSAERTGGSVSTLTIQRTQQEDSAVYLCASSLAGSGTQPQHFGDGTRLSIL.

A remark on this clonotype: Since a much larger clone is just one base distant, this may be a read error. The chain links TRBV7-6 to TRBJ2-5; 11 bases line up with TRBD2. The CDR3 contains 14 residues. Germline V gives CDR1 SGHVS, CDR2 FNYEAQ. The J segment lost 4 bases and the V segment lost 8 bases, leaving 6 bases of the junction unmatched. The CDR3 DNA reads TGTGCCAGCGGCCCGGGGACTAGCGGAGAGACCCAGTACTTC. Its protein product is CASGPGTSGETQYF.

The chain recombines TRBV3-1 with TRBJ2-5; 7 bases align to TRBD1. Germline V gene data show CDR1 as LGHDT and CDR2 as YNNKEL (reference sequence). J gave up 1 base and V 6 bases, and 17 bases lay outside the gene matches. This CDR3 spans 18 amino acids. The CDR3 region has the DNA TGTGCCAGCAGTTCTGACAGGGCCGCAATCGTATTCCAAGAGACCCAGTACTTC. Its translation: CASSSDRAAIVFQETQYF.

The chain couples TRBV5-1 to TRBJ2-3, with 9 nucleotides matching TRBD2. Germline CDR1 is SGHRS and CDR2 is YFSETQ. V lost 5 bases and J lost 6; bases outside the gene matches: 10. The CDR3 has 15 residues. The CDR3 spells CASRVSGRTSDTQYF. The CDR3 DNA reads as TGCGCCAGCAGAGTTAGCGGGAGAACGTCCGATACGCAGTATTTT.

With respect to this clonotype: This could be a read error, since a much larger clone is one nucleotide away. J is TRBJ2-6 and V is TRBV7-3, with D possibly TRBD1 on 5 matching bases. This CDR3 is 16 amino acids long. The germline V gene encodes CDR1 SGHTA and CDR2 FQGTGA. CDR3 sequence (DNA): TGTGCCAGCAGCTTAGTCCCCCACTCTGGGGCCAACGTCCCGACTTTC. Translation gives CASSLVPHSGANVPTF.

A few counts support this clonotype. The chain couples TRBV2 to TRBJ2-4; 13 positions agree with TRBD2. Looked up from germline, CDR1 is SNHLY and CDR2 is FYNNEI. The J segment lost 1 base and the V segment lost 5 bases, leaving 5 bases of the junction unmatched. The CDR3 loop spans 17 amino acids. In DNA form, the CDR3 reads TGTGCCAGCAGTTCCCCGACTAGCGGGGGGGCCAAAAACATTCAGTACTTC. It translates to CASSSPTSGGAKNIQYF.

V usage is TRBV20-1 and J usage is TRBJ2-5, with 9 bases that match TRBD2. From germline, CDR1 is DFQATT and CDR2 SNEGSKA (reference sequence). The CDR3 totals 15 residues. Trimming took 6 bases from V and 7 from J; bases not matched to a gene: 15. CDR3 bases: TGCAGTGCGAACCCGGGCGGGGGGGAGTTTGGGACCCAGTACTTC. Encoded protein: CSANPGGGEFGTQYF.

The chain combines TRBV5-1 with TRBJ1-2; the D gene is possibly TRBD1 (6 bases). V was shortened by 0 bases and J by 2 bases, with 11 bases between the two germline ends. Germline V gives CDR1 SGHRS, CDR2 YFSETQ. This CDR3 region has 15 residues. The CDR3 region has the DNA TGCGCCAGCAGCTTGGGGTCGGACAGAAACTATGGCTACACCTTC. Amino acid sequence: CASSLGSDRNYGYTF.

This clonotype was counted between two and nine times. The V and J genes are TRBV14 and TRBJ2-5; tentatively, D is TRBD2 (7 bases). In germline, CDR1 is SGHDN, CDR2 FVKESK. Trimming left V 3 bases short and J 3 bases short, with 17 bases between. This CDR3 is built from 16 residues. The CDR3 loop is CASSQALRGAKETQYF. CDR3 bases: TGTGCCAGCAGCCAGGCACTACGGGGGGCCAAAGAGACCCAGTACTTC.

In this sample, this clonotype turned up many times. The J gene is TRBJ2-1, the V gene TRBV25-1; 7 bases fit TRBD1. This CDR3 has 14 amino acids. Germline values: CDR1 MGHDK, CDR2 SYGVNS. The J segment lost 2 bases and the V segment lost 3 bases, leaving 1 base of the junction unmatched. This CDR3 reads CASSERGPYNEQFF. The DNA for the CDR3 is TGTGCCAGCAGTGAGAGGGGGCCCTACAATGAGCAGTTCTTC.

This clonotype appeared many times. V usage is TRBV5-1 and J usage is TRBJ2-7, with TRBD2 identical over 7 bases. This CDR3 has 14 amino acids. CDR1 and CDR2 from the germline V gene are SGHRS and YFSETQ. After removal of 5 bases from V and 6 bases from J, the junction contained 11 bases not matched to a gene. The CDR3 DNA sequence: TGCGCCAGCAGTCGGACTAGTCCTTTGGGCGAGCAGTACTTC. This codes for CASSRTSPLGEQYF. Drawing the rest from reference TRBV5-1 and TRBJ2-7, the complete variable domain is KAGVTQTPRYLIKTRGQQVTLSCSPISGHRSVSWYQQTPGQGLQFLFEYFSETQRNKGNFPGRFSGRQFSNSRSEMNVSTLELGDSALYLCASSRTSPLGEQYFGPGTRLTVT.

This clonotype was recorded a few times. The chain's CDR3 is CASSLVASGSVLGTDTQYF. The CDR3, as DNA: TGTGCCAGCAGCTTAGTCGCTAGCGGGAGTGTTCTGGGCACAGATACGCAGTATTTT. V and J are TRBV7-3 and TRBJ2-3; TRBD2 matches 10 bases. The CDR3 runs 19 residues. Germline V gives CDR1 SGHTA, CDR2 FQGTGA. Unmatched junction bases numbered 12, after V lost 2 bases and J lost 1 base. Full variable domain (outside the CDR3, taken from reference TRBV7-3 and TRBJ2-3): GAGVSQTPSNKVTEKGKYVELRCDPISGHTALYWYRQSLGQGPEFLIYFQGTGAADDSGLPNDRFFAVRPEGSVSTLKIQRTERGDSAVYLCASSLVASGSVLGTDTQYFGPGTRLTVL.

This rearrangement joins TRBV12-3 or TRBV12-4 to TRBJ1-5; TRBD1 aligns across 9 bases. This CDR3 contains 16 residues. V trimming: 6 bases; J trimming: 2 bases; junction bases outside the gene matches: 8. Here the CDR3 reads CASSPGQGRRNQPQHF. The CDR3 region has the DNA TGTGCCAGCAGCCCGGGACAGGGAAGGCGCAATCAGCCCCAGCATTTT.

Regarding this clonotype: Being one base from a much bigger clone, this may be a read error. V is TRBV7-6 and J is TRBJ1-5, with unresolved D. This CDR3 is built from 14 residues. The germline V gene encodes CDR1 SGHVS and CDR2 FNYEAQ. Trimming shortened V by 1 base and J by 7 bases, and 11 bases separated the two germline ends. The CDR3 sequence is CASSLVEVVQPQHF. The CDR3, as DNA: TGTGCCAGCAGCTTAGTGGAGGTTGTACAGCCCCAGCATTTT.

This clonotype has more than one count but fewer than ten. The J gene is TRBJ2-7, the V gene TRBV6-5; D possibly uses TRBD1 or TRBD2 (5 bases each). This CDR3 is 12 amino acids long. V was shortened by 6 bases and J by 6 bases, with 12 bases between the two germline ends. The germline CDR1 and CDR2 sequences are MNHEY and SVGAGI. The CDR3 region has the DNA TGTGCCAGCAGACCGGGACCCTCCGAGCAGTACTTC. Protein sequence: CASRPGPSEQYF.

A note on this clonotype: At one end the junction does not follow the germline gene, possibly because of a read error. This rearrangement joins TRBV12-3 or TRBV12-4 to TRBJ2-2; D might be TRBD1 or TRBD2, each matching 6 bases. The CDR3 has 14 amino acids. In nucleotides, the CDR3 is TGTGCCAGCAGAACCACAGGGTCCGCCGGGGGGCTGTTTTTT. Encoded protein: CASRTTGSAGGLFF.

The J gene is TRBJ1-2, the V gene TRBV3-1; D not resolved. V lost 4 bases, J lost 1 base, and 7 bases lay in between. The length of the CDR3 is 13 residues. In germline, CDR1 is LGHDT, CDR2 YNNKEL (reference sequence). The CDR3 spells CASSLVLNYGYTF. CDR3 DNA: TGTGCCAGCAGCCTAGTACTTAACTATGGCTACACCTTC. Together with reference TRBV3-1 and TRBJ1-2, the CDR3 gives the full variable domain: DTAVSQTPKYLVTQMGNDKSIKCEQNLGHDTMYWYKQDSKKFLKIMFSYNNKELIINETVPNRFSPKSPDKAHLNLHINSLELGDSAVYFCASSLVLNYGYTFGSGTRLTVV.

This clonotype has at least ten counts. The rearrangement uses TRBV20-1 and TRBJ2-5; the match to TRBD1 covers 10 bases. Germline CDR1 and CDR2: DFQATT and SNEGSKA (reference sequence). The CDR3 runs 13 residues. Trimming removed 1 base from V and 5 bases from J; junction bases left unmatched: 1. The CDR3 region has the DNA TGCAGTGCTAGAGGGACAGGGGGTGAGACCCAGTACTTC. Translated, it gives CSARGTGGETQYF.

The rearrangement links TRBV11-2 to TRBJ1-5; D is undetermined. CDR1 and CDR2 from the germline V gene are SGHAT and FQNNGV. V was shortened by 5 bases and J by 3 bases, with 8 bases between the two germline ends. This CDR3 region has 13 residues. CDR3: CASSVRLNQPQHF. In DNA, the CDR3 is TGTGCCAGCAGCGTAAGGCTCAATCAGCCCCAGCATTTT.

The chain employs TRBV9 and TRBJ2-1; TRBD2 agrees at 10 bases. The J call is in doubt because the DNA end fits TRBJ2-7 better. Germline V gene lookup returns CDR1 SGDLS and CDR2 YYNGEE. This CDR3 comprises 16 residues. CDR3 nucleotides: TGTGCCAGCAGCGTAGTGGGTAGCGGGGGGTACAATGAGCAGTACTTC. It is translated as CASSVVGSGGYNEQYF.

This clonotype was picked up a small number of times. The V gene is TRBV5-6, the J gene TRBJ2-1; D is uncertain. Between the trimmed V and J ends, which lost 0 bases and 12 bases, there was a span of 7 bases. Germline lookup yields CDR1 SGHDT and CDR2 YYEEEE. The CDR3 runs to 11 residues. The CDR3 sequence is CASSLGPGQFF. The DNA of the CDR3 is TGTGCCAGCAGCTTGGGGCCTGGGCAGTTCTTC.

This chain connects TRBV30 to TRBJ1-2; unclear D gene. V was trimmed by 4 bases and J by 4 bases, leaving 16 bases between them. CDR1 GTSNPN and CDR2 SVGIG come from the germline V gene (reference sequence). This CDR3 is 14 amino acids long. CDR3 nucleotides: TGTGCCTGGATCCCCGGGCAGGCGAGCTATGGCTACACCTTC. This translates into CAWIPGQASYGYTF.

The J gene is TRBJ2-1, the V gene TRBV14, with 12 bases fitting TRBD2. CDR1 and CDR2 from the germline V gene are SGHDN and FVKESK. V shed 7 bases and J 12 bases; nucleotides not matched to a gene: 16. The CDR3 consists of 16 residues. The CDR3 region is CASTTNPGTSGCMQFF. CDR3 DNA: TGTGCCAGCACCACAAACCCCGGGACTAGCGGGTGTATGCAGTTCTTC.

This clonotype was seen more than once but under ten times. The CDR3 region is CASSLGDLPIYEQYF. Here the CDR3 DNA reads TGTGCCAGCAGCCTAGGGGACTTGCCCATCTACGAGCAGTACTTC. The gene calls are TRBV12-3 or TRBV12-4 and TRBJ2-7, with a weak D call TRBD2 (6 bases). There are 15 residues in the CDR3. V lost 6 bases to trimming and J lost 3 bases, with 18 bases between them.

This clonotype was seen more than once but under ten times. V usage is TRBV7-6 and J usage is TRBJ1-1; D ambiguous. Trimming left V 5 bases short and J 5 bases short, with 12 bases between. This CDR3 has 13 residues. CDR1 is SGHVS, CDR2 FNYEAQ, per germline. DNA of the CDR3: TGTGCCAGCAGCGTCACCCTGGGGACTGAAGCTTTCTTT. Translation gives CASSVTLGTEAFF. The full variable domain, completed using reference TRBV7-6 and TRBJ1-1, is GAGVSQSPRYKVTKRGQDVALRCDPISGHVSLYWYRQALGQGPEFLTYFNYEAQQDKSGLPNDRFSAERPEGSISTLTIQRTEQRDSAMYRCASSVTLGTEAFFGQGTRLTVV.